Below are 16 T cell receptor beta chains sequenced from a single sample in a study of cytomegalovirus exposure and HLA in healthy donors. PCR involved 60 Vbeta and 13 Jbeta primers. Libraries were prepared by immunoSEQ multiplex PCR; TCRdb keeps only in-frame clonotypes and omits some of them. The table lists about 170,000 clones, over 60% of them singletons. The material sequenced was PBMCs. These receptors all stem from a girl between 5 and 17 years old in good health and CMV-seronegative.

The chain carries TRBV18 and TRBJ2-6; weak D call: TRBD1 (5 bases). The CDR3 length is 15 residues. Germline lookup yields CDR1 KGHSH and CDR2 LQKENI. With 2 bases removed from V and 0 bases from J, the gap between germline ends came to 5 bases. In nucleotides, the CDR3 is TGTGCCAGCTCACCAGACAGCTCTGGGGCCAACGTCCTGACTTTC. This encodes CASSPDSSGANVLTF.

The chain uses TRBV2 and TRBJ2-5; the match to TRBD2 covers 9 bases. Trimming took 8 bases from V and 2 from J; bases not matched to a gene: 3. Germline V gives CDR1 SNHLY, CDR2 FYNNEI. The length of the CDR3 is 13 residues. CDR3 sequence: CASLAGVQETQYF. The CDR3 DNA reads TGTGCCAGCTTAGCGGGGGTACAAGAGACCCAGTACTTC.

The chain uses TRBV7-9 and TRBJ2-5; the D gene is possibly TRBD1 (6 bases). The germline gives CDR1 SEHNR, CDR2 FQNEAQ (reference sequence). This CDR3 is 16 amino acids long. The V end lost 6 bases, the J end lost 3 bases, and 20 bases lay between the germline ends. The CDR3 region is CASSPTRTARKETQYF. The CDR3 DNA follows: TGTGCCAGCAGTCCAACTAGGACAGCCCGAAAAGAGACCCAGTACTTC.

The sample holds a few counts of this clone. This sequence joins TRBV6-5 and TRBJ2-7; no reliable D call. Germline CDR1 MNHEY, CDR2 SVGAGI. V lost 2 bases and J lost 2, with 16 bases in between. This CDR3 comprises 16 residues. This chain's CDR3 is CASSYTVNRPTYEQYF. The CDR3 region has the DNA TGTGCCAGCAGTTACACGGTAAACAGACCAACCTACGAGCAGTACTTC.

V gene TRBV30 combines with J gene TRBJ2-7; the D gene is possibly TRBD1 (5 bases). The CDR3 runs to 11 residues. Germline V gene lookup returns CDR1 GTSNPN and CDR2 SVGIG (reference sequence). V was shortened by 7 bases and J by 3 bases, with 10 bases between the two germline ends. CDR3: CASLQGYEQYF. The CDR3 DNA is TGTGCCTCCCTCCAGGGCTACGAGCAGTACTTC.

The CDR3 nucleotides read TGTGCCAGCAGCTACGGACAGCACCCAACTGGCTACACCTTC. Translated: CASSYGQHPTGYTF. This chain links TRBV7-9 with TRBJ1-2; possibly TRBD1 for D (6 bases). This CDR3 has 14 residues. V was shortened by 4 bases and J by 7 bases, with 16 bases between the two germline ends. In germline, CDR1 is SEHNR, CDR2 FQNEAQ (reference sequence).

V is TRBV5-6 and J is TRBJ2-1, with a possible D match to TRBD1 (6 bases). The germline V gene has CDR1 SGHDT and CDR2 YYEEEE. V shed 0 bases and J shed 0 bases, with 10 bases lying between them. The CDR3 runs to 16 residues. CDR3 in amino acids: CASSLAVGGSYNEQFF. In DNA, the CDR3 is TGTGCCAGCAGCTTGGCCGTAGGGGGCTCCTACAATGAGCAGTTCTTC.

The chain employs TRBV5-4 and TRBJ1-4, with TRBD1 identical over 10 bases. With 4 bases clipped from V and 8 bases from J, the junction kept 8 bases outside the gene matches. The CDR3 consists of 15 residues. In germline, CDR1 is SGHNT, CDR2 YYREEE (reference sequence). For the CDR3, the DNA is TGTGCCAGCAGCGGGGACAGGGGAGGAGAGGAAAAACTGTTTTTT. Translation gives CASSGDRGGEEKLFF.

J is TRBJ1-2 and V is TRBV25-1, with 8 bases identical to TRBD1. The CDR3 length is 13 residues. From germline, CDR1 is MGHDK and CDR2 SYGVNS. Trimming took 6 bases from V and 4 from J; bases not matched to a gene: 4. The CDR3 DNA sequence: TGTGCCAGCAGGGACGACAGGGGCTATGGCTACACCTTC. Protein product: CASRDDRGYGYTF.

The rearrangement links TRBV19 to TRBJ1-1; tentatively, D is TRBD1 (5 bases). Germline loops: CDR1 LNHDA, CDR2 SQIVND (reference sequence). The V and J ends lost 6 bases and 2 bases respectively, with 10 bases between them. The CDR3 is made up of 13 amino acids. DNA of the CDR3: TGTGCCAGTAGCCTCGGGGGTAACACTGAAGCTTTCTTT. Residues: CASSLGGNTEAFF.

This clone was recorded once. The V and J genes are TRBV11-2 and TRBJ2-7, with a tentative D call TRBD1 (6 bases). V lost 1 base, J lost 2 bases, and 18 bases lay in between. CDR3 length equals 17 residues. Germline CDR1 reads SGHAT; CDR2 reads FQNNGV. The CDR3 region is CASSLVKDSKMPYEQYF. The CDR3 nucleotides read TGTGCCAGCAGCTTAGTAAAGGACAGCAAAATGCCCTACGAGCAGTACTTC.

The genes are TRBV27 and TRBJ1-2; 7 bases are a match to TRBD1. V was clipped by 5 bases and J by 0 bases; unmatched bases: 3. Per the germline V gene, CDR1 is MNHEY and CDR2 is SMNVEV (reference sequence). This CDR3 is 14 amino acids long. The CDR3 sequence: CASSPQGANYGYTF. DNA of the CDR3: TGTGCCAGCAGTCCTCAGGGGGCTAACTATGGCTACACCTTC.

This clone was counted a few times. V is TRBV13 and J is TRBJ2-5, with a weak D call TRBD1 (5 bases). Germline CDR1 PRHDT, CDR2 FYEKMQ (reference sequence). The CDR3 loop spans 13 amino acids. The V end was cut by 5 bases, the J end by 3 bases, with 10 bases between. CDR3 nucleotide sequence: TGTGCCAGCAGCACGCAGGGTAAAGAGACCCAGTACTTC. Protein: CASSTQGKETQYF.

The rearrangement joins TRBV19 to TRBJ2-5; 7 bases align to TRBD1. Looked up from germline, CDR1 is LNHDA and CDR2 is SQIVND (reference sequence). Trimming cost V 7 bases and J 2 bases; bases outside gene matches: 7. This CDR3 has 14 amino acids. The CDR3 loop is CASNDPGQQETQYF. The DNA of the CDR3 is TGTGCCAGTAACGATCCGGGACAGCAAGAGACCCAGTACTTC. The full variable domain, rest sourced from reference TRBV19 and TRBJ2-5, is DGGITQSPKYLFRKEGQNVTLSCEQNLNHDAMYWYRQDPGQGLRLIYYSQIVNDFQKGDIAEGYSVSREKKESFPLTVTSAQKNPTAFYLCASNDPGQQETQYFGPGTRLLVL.

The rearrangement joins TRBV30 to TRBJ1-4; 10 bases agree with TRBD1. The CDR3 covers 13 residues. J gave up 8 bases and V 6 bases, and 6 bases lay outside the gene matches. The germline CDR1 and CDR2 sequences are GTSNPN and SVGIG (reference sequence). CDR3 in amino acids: CACEGTGEEKLFF. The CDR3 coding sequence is TGTGCCTGCGAGGGGACAGGGGAGGAAAAACTGTTTTTT.

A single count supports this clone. In DNA form, the CDR3 reads TGCAGCGTTGTAACAGACTACGAGCAGTACTTC. Protein sequence: CSVVTDYEQYF. The chain couples TRBV29-1 to TRBJ2-7; D is unresolved. The V and J ends lost 4 bases and 3 bases respectively, with 7 bases between them. CDR1 is SQVTM, CDR2 ANQGSEA, per germline. CDR3 size: 11 residues.